Listed here are 26 T cell receptor beta chains from one sample, sequenced in a study of vaccination effects on CD4 cells after COVID-19 (dated 2022 in TCRdb). The ViraFEST assay stimulated PBMC with viral peptide pools and then used TCR sequencing to identify antigen-specific CD4+ T cell clonotypes by expansion. After more than 9 days of culture, CD4+ T cells were isolated with the EasySep CD4+ T cell isolation kit. Convalescent patients had PCR-confirmed SARS-CoV-2 infection between March and December 2020, before Alpha, Beta and Delta variants emerged in the United States. Receptor libraries were prepared by the immunoSEQ multiplex PCR assay. TCRdb holds this immuneACCESS table with in-frame rearrangements only. Some clones are missing; in checked studies, unresolved V genes explain under half, and the rest has no known cause. The sample has tens of thousands of clones on record, about four fifths of them singletons. The ten largest clones add up to less than 45% of the sample.

These receptors are not linked to any known antigen. The sample was CD4+ T cells from PBMCs cultured with a peptide pool, taken before COVID-19 vaccination. These receptors were taken from a human donor who had a prior SARS-CoV-2 infection.

In this sample, this clone turned up a few times. V usage is TRBV30 and J usage is TRBJ1-5, with TRBD1 identical over 10 bases. This CDR3 contains 15 residues. The germline V gene has CDR1 GTSNPN and CDR2 SVGIG (reference sequence). V dropped 1 base and J dropped 6; count of bases not matched to a gene: 6. DNA for the CDR3: TGTGCCTGGAGTGCCCGGGACAGGGGTATTCAGCCCCAGCATTTT. This codes for CAWSARDRGIQPQHF.

The chain recombines TRBV6-5 with TRBJ1-1; 10 bases line up with TRBD1. V shed 8 bases and J 1 base; nucleotides not matched to a gene: 4. This CDR3 contains 14 residues. CDR1 is MNHEY, CDR2 SVGAGI, per germline. Here the CDR3 DNA reads TGTGCCAGCCAGGGACAGGGGAAGAACACTGAAGCTTTCTTT. Residues: CASQGQGKNTEAFF.

The chain couples TRBV7-6 to TRBJ1-3, with TRBD1 matching over 7 bases. The CDR3 length is 15 residues. The trim removed 0 bases at V and 2 bases at J, leaving 1 base unmatched. Per the germline V gene, CDR1 is SGHVS and CDR2 is FNYEAQ. CDR3 nucleotide sequence: TGTGCCAGCAGCTTAGCTACAGGGGCTGGAAACACCATATATTTT. Encoded protein: CASSLATGAGNTIYF. The whole variable domain, remainder taken from reference TRBV7-6 and TRBJ1-3, is GAGVSQSPRYKVTKRGQDVALRCDPISGHVSLYWYRQALGQGPEFLTYFNYEAQQDKSGLPNDRFSAERPEGSISTLTIQRTEQRDSAMYRCASSLATGAGNTIYFGEGSWLTVV.

V and J are TRBV29-1 and TRBJ2-1; perhaps TRBD1 as D (6 bases). The CDR3 has 14 residues. Germline V lookup: CDR1 SQVTM, CDR2 ANQGSEA. Trimming stripped 5 bases from V and 2 bases from J, with 13 bases between. In nucleotides, the CDR3 is TGCAGCGTTTTAGGACAGAGAACCTACAATGAGCAGTTCTTC. Amino acid sequence: CSVLGQRTYNEQFF.

The V and J genes are TRBV5-1 and TRBJ2-7; the match to TRBD2 covers 10 bases. Germline V gene lookup returns CDR1 SGHRS and CDR2 YFSETQ. After removal of 0 bases from V and 2 bases from J, the junction contained 5 bases not matched to a gene. The CDR3 runs to 16 residues. CDR3 sequence (DNA): TGCGCCAGCAGCTTGGGGCTAGCGGGAGATGCCTACGAGCAGTACTTC. Protein: CASSLGLAGDAYEQYF.

The V call is TRBV18, the J call TRBJ1-3; TRBD1 aligns across 8 bases. CDR1 KGHSH and CDR2 LQKENI come from the germline V gene. CDR3 length: 15 amino acids. Germline trimming cut 2 bases from V and 3 bases from J; bases unmatched to any gene: 3. The CDR3 sequence: CASSPADRVGNTIYF. CDR3 nucleotide sequence: TGTGCCAGCTCACCAGCGGACAGGGTTGGAAACACCATATATTTT.

CDR3 DNA: TGTGCCAGCAGCCCCCTCAGGGCACATAACACCGGGGAGCTGTTTTTT. Translation: CASSPLRAHNTGELFF. The chain joins TRBV7-2 to TRBJ2-2, with a tentative D call TRBD1 (5 bases). Germline V CDR1 and CDR2: SGHTA, FQGNSA. The length of the CDR3 is 16 residues. V lost 5 bases to trimming and J lost 2 bases, with 15 bases between them.

This chain connects TRBV4-2 to TRBJ2-7, with D perhaps TRBD2 (6 bases). Germline CDR1 is LGHNA and CDR2 is YNFKEQ. The CDR3 has 16 residues. Trimming pared 4 bases from V and 3 bases from J, leaving 19 bases between. The CDR3 nucleotides are TGTGCCAGCAGCCGAGCCTTAGACACGGAGGGCTACGAGCAGTACTTC. Translated, it gives CASSRALDTEGYEQYF.

This clone was observed a handful of times. V is TRBV27 and J is TRBJ2-7, with 10 bases fitting TRBD1. CDR3 length: 17 amino acids. Germline V gene sequence: CDR1 MNHEY, CDR2 SMNVEV (reference sequence). V was clipped by 2 bases and J by 5 bases; unmatched bases: 12. The CDR3 is CASSLVGTGALGHEQYF. DNA of the CDR3: TGTGCCAGCAGTTTAGTGGGGACAGGGGCATTGGGCCACGAGCAGTACTTC.

The chain joins TRBV10-3 to TRBJ2-1; 14 nucleotides align to TRBD2. V lost 4 bases to trimming and J lost 9 bases; unmatched junction nucleotides: 11. The V gene's germline CDR1 is ENHRY and CDR2 SYGVKD. CDR3 length: 17 residues. CDR3 nucleotide sequence: TGTGCCATCAGTGGTGATTCCGGGACTAGCGGGAGCGGTGAGCAGTTCTTC. Encoded protein: CAISGDSGTSGSGEQFF.

This chain links TRBV29-1 with TRBJ2-3; 7 positions agree with TRBD2. CDR3 size: 13 residues. The germline gives CDR1 SQVTM, CDR2 ANQGSEA. The ends lost 5 bases at V and 5 bases at J; junction bases unmatched: 7. The CDR3 reads CSVSSGKRDTQYF. CDR3 sequence (DNA): TGCAGCGTTTCTAGCGGTAAGAGAGATACGCAGTATTTT.

This clone is a singleton in its sample. The chain joins TRBV5-4 to TRBJ2-5, with 7 bases lining up with TRBD2. The germline CDR1 and CDR2 sequences are SGHNT and YYREEE (reference sequence). V shed 2 bases and J 5 bases; nucleotides not matched to a gene: 6. The CDR3 spans 14 residues. CDR3 nucleotides: TGTGCCAGCAGCTTCGGCCTAGCGGTCGAGACCCAGTACTTC. Its protein product is CASSFGLAVETQYF. The whole variable domain, filled in from reference TRBV5-4 and TRBJ2-5, reads ETGVTQSPTHLIKTRGQQVTLRCSSQSGHNTVSWYQQALGQGPQFIFQYYREEENGRGNFPPRFSGLQFPNYSSELNVNALELDDSALYLCASSFGLAVETQYFGPGTRLLVL.

This rearrangement joins TRBV5-4 to TRBJ1-1, with 12 bases identical to TRBD1. V lost 4 bases to trimming and J lost 6 bases; unmatched junction nucleotides: 13. The germline gives CDR1 SGHNT, CDR2 YYREEE (reference sequence). The CDR3 covers 17 residues. This chain's CDR3 is CASSLTGTGGSGAEAFF. Here the CDR3 DNA reads TGTGCCAGCAGCCTAACCGGGACAGGGGGCTCGGGGGCTGAAGCTTTCTTT.

The chain employs TRBV7-3 and TRBJ2-1, with D possibly being TRBD1 or TRBD2 (5 bases each). Germline CDR1 SGHTA, CDR2 FQGTGA. Trimming left V 1 base short and J 10 bases short, with 17 bases between. There are 15 residues in the CDR3. CDR3 loop: CASSLSGGQGREQFF. CDR3 nucleotides: TGTGCCAGCAGCTTAAGCGGCGGGCAGGGCCGAGAGCAGTTCTTC. Filled out from reference TRBV7-3 and TRBJ2-1, the complete variable domain reads GAGVSQTPSNKVTEKGKYVELRCDPISGHTALYWYRQSLGQGPEFLIYFQGTGAADDSGLPNDRFFAVRPEGSVSTLKIQRTERGDSAVYLCASSLSGGQGREQFFGPGTRLTVL.

This rearrangement joins TRBV7-2 to TRBJ2-1; 10 bases are shared with TRBD2. The length of the CDR3 is 16 residues. The V segment lost 0 bases and the J segment 7 bases; nucleotides outside the gene matches: 6. Germline V gene lookup returns CDR1 SGHTA and CDR2 FQGNSA. In nucleotides, the CDR3 is TGTGCCAGCAGCTTAGCGGAGCGGGGGGGTCCGAATGAGCAGTTCTTC. Translating it yields CASSLAERGGPNEQFF.

The chain recombines TRBV6-6 with TRBJ2-7; 9 bases line up with TRBD1. Germline CDR1 reads MNHNY; CDR2 reads SVGAGI (reference sequence). This CDR3 is 15 amino acids long. V dropped 5 bases and J dropped 3; count of bases not matched to a gene: 8. The DNA for the CDR3 is TGTGCCAGCAGTCCACCTCCGGGACAGGGCTACGAGCAGTACTTC. The encoded protein is CASSPPPGQGYEQYF.

The J gene is TRBJ2-7, the V gene TRBV13; D is perhaps TRBD1 (5 bases). The V and J ends lost 6 bases and 0 bases respectively, with 12 bases between them. This CDR3 contains 14 residues. The germline gives CDR1 PRHDT, CDR2 FYEKMQ (reference sequence). In DNA, the CDR3 is TGTGCCAGCAGTCTGGGGCGACCCTCCTACGAGCAGTACTTC. The encoded protein is CASSLGRPSYEQYF.

This chain joins TRBV6-5 and TRBJ1-5, with D maybe TRBD1 (5 bases). Germline CDR1 MNHEY, CDR2 SVGAGI. This CDR3 has 14 amino acids. Trimming took off 5 bases at V and 6 bases at J, with 14 bases between the two ends. Written as DNA, the CDR3 is TGTGCCAGCAGTAGACGGGACGGAGGTCAGCCCCAGCATTTT. Translation: CASSRRDGGQPQHF.

This chain uses TRBV9 with TRBJ1-5, with D perhaps TRBD1 (5 bases). V gave up 3 bases and J gave up 1 base, with 5 bases separating them. CDR1 and CDR2 from the germline V gene are SGDLS and YYNGEE. The CDR3 totals 13 residues. The CDR3: CASSGDSNQPQHF. CDR3 nucleotide sequence: TGTGCCAGCAGCGGGGACAGCAATCAGCCCCAGCATTTT.

The chain is built from TRBV9 and TRBJ2-3, with D maybe TRBD2 (5 bases). The CDR3 spans 13 residues. The germline V gene has CDR1 SGDLS and CDR2 YYNGEE. Deletions cut 3 bases from V and 5 bases from J, with 10 bases between. CDR3 nucleotide sequence: TGTGCCAGCAGCGGGAGTGGGAGAGATACGCAGTATTTT. This sequence encodes CASSGSGRDTQYF. The whole variable domain, remainder taken from reference TRBV9 and TRBJ2-3, is DSGVTQTPKHLITATGQRVTLRCSPRSGDLSVYWYQQSLDQGLQFLIQYYNGEERAKGNILERFSAQQFPDLHSELNLSSLELGDSALYFCASSGSGRDTQYFGPGTRLTVL.

The rearrangement links TRBV6-1 to TRBJ1-5; the D gene is possibly TRBD1 (6 bases). Trimming shortened V by 4 bases and J by 1 base, and 20 bases separated the two germline ends. CDR1 MNHNS and CDR2 SASEGT come from the germline V gene. This CDR3 region has 18 residues. CDR3 bases: TGTGCCAGCAGTGCCCGGGATTACAGGGTGGCGAGCAATCAGCCCCAGCATTTT. Amino acid sequence: CASSARDYRVASNQPQHF.

V is TRBV6-6 and J is TRBJ1-1; the D gene is possibly TRBD1 (5 bases). V lost 6 bases to trimming and J lost 4 bases, with 12 bases between them. The germline V gene encodes CDR1 MNHNY and CDR2 SVGAGI (reference sequence). There are 13 residues in the CDR3. CDR3 sequence reads: CASRRGEATEAFF. The CDR3 nucleotides are TGTGCCAGCAGGAGAGGGGAAGCCACTGAAGCTTTCTTT.

This clone occurred a few times. This chain uses TRBV5-5 with TRBJ2-2, with unresolved D. This CDR3 comprises 16 residues. Germline V lookup: CDR1 SGHKS, CDR2 YYEKEE (reference sequence). V was trimmed by 6 bases and J by 2 bases, leaving 17 bases between them. The CDR3 nucleotides are TGTGCCAGCATCCCCAGACAACTCTTAAACACCGGGGAGCTGTTTTTT. Its translation is CASIPRQLLNTGELFF.

The chain is built from TRBV4-1 and TRBJ2-3; a weak D match, TRBD2 (6 bases). This CDR3 is 17 amino acids long. V lost 7 bases, J lost 5 bases, and 25 bases lay in between. CDR1 is MGHRA, CDR2 YSYEKL, per germline. The CDR3 DNA sequence: TGCGCCAGCAACAAGGGAGTGGCTAGCGTGGGTAGAGATACGCAGTATTTT. It specifies CASNKGVASVGRDTQYF.

The chain employs TRBV6-1 and TRBJ1-5; D is ambiguous. Trimming removed 0 bases from V and 3 bases from J, with 9 bases in between. Germline CDR1 and CDR2: MNHNS and SASEGT. The CDR3 loop spans 15 amino acids. The CDR3 DNA is TGTGCCAGCAGTGAAGCCGGGGAGTTCAATCAGCCCCAGCATTTT. As protein: CASSEAGEFNQPQHF.

The chain joins TRBV21-1 to TRBJ2-3; the table assigns TRBD2, which was not confirmed against the DNA. TRBV21-1 is listed as a pseudogene. This CDR3 has 15 amino acids. Here the CDR3 reads CARGSLPARADTQYF. Written as DNA, the CDR3 is TGTGCCAGAGGGAGCCTACCGGCCCGGGCAGATACGCAGTATTTT.